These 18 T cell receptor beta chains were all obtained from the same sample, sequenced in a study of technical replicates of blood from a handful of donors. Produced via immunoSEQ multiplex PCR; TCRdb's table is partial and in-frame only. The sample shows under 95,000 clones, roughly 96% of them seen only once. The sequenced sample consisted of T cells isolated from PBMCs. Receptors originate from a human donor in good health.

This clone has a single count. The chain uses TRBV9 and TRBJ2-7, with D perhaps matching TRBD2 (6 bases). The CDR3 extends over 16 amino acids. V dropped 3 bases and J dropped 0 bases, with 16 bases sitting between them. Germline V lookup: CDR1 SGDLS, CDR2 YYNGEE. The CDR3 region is CASSGGDWARSYEQYF. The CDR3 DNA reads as TGTGCCAGCAGCGGGGGGGACTGGGCCCGCTCCTACGAGCAGTACTTC.

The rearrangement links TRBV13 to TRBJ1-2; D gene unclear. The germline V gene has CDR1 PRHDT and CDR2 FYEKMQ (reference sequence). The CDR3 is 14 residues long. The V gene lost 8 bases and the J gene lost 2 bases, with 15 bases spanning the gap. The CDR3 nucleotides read TGTGCCAGCCAGTTGATCGGGGAAAACTATGGCTACACCTTC. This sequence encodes CASQLIGENYGYTF.

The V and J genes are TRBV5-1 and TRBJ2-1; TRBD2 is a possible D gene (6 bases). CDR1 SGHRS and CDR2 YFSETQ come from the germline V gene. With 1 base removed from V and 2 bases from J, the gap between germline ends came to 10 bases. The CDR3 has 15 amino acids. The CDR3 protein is CASSLSLAPYNEQFF. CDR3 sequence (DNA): TGCGCCAGCAGCTTGTCGCTAGCGCCCTACAATGAGCAGTTCTTC.

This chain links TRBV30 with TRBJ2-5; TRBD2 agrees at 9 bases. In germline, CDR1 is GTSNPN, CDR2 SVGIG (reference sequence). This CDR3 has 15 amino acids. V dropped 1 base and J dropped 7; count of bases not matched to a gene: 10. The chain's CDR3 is CAWSDDLAGEGTQYF. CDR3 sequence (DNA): TGTGCCTGGAGTGACGACTTAGCGGGGGAAGGGACCCAGTACTTC.

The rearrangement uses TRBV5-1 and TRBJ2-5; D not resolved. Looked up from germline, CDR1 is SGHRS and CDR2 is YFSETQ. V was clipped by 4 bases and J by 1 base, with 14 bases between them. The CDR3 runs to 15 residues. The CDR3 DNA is TGCGCCAGCAGCCGTACGACTCCTACCCAAGAGACCCAGTACTTC. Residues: CASSRTTPTQETQYF.

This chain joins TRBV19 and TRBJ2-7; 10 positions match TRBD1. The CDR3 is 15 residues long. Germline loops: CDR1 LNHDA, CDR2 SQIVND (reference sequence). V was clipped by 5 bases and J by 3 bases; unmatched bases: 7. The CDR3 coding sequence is TGTGCCAGTAGTTCAGCCGGGACAGGGGTCTACGAGCAGTACTTC. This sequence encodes CASSSAGTGVYEQYF. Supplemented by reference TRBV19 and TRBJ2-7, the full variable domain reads DGGITQSPKYLFRKEGQNVTLSCEQNLNHDAMYWYRQDPGQGLRLIYYSQIVNDFQKGDIAEGYSVSREKKESFPLTVTSAQKNPTAFYLCASSSAGTGVYEQYFGPGTRLTVT.

CDR3 nucleotides: TGTGCCAGCAGGACAGGGGGCCCGGTCGAGCAGTACTTC. Its translation is CASRTGGPVEQYF. The chain employs TRBV28 and TRBJ2-7, with 10 bases identical to TRBD1. The germline V gene encodes CDR1 MDHEN and CDR2 SYDVKM. The CDR3 extends over 13 amino acids. V lost 6 bases to trimming and J lost 6 bases; unmatched junction nucleotides: 5.

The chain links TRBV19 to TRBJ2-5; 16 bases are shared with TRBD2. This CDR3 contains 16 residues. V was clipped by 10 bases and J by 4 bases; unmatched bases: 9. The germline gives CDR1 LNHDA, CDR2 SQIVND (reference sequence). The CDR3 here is CATTMGLAGGTETQYF. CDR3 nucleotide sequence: TGTGCCACCACCATGGGACTAGCGGGGGGGACAGAGACCCAGTACTTC.

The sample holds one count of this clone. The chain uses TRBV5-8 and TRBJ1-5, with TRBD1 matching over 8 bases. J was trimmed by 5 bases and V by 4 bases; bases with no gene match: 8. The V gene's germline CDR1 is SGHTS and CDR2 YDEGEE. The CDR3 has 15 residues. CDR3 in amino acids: CASSRLQGADQPQHF. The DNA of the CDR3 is TGTGCCAGCAGCAGACTTCAGGGGGCGGATCAGCCCCAGCATTTT.

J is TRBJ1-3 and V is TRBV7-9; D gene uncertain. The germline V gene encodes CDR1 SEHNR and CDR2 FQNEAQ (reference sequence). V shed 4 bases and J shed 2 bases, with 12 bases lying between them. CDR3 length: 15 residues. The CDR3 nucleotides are TGTGCCAGCAGCTCCCTCGGGGAGGCTGGAAACACCATATATTTT. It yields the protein CASSSLGEAGNTIYF.

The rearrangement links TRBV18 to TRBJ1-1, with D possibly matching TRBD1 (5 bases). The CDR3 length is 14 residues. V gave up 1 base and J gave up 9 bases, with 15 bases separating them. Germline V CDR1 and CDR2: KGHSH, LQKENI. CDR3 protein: CASSPQDSQKQAFF. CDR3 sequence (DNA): TGTGCCAGCTCACCACAAGACAGCCAGAAGCAAGCTTTCTTT.

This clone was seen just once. CDR3 residues: CASSRTSGVNTQYF. The DNA of the CDR3 is TGTGCCAGCAGTCGGACTAGCGGTGTCAATACGCAGTATTTT. The rearrangement joins TRBV2 to TRBJ2-3; TRBD2 agrees at 10 bases. Per the germline V gene, CDR1 is SNHLY and CDR2 is FYNNEI. Trimming took 5 bases from V and 7 from J; bases not matched to a gene: 6. The CDR3 is made up of 14 amino acids.

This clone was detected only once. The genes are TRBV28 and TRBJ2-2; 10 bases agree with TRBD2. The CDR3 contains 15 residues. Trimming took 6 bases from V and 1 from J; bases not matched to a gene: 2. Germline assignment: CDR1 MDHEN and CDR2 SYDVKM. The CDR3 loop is CASSSSGGNTGELFF. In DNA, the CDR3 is TGTGCCAGCAGCTCTAGCGGGGGGAACACCGGGGAGCTGTTTTTT.

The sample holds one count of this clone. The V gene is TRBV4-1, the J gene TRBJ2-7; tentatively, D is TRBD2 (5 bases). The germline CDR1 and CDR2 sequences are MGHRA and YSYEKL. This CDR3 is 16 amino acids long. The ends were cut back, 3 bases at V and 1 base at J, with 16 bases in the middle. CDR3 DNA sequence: TGCGCCAGCAGCCACCCCGGCTGGCGGGCTTCCTACGAGCAGTACTTC. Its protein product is CASSHPGWRASYEQYF.

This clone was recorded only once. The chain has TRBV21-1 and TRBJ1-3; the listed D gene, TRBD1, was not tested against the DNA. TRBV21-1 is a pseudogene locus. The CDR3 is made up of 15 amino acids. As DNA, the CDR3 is TGTGCCAGCAGCACGACAGGGGGCTCTGGAAACACCATATATTTT. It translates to CASSTTGGSGNTIYF.

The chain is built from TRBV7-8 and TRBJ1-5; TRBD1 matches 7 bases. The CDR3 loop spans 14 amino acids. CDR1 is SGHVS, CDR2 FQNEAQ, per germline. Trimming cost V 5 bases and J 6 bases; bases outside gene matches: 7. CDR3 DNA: TGTGCCAGCAGCATAACAGGGGCGGGTCAGCCCCAGCATTTT. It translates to CASSITGAGQPQHF.

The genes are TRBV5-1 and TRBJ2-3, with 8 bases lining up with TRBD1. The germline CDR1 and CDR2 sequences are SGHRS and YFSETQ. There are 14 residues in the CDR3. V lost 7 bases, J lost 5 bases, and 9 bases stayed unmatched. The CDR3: CASSPGQEGDTQYF. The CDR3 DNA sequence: TGCGCCAGCTCACCGGGACAGGAGGGAGATACGCAGTATTTT.

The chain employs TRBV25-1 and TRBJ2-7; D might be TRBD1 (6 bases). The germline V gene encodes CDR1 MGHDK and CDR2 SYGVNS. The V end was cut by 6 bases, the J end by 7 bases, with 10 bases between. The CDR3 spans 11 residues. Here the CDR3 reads CASSMQGEQYF. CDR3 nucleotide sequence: TGTGCCAGCAGCATGCAGGGGGAGCAGTACTTC.